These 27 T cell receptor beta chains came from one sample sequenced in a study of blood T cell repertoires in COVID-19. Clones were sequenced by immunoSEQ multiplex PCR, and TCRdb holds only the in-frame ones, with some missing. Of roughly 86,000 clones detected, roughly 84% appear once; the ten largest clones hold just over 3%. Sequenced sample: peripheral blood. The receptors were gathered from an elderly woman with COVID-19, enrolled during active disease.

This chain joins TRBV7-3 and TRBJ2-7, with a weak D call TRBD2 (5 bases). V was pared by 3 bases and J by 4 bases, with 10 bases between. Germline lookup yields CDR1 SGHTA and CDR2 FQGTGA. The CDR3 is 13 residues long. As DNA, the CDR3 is TGTGCCAGCAGCTTTGTAGCGAAATACGAGCAGTACTTC. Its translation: CASSFVAKYEQYF.

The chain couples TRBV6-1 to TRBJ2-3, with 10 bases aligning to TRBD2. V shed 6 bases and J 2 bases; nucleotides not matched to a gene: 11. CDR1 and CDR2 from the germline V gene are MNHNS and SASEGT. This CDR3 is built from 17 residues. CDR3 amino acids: CASREWTSGPHTDTQYF. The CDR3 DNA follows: TGTGCCAGCAGGGAATGGACTAGCGGACCGCACACAGATACGCAGTATTTT.

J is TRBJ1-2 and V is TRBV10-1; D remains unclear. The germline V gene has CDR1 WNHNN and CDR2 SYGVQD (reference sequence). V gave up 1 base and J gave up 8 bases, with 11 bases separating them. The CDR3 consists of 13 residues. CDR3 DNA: TGCGCCAGCAGTGAGTTTGAGGCGAGGGGCTACACCTTC. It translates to CASSEFEARGYTF.

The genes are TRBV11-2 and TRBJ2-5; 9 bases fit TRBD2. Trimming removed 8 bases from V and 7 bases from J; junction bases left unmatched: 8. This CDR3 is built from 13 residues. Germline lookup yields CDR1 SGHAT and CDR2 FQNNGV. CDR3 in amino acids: CASGLAGPRTQYF. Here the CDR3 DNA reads TGTGCCAGCGGGCTAGCGGGGCCTAGGACCCAGTACTTC.

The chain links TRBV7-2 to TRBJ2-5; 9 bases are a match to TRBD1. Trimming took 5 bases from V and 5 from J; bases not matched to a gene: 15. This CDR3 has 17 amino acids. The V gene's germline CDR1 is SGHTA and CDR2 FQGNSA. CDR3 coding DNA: TGTGCCAGCAGCAAAAATCCGGGACAGGGCGGGTTTGAGACCCAGTACTTC. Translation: CASSKNPGQGGFETQYF.

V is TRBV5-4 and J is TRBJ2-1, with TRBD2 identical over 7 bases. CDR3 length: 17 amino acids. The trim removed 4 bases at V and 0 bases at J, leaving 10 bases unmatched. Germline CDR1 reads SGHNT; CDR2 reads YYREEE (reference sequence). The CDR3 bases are TGTGCCAGCAGCCTTATAGCGGGCCTTAGCTCCTACAATGAGCAGTTCTTC. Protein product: CASSLIAGLSSYNEQFF. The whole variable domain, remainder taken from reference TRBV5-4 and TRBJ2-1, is ETGVTQSPTHLIKTRGQQVTLRCSSQSGHNTVSWYQQALGQGPQFIFQYYREEENGRGNFPPRFSGLQFPNYSSELNVNALELDDSALYLCASSLIAGLSSYNEQFFGPGTRLTVL.

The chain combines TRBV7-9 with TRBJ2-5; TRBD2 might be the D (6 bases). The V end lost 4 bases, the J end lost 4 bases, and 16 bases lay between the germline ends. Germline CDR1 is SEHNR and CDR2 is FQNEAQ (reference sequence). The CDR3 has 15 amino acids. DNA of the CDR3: TGTGCCAGCAGCTCTGTAGCGGACCGGGGAGAGACCCAGTACTTC. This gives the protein CASSSVADRGETQYF.

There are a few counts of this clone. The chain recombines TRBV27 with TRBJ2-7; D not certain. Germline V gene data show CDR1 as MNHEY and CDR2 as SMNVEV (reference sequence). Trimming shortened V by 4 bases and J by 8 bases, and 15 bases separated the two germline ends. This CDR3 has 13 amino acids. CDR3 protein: CASSSHLPGQQYF. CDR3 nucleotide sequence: TGTGCCAGCAGTTCGCACCTCCCTGGCCAGCAGTACTTC.

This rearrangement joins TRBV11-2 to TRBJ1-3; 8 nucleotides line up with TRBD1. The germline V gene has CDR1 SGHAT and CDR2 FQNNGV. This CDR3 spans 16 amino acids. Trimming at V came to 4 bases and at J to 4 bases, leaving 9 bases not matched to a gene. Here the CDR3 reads CASSWPGQGSGNTIYF. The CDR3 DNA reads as TGTGCCAGCAGCTGGCCTGGACAGGGTTCAGGAAACACCATATATTTT. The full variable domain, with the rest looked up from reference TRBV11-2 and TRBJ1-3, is EAGVAQSPRYKIIEKRQSVAFWCNPISGHATLYWYQQILGQGPKLLIQFQNNGVVDDSQLPKDRFSAERLKGVDSTLKIQPAKLEDSAVYLCASSWPGQGSGNTIYFGEGSWLTVV.

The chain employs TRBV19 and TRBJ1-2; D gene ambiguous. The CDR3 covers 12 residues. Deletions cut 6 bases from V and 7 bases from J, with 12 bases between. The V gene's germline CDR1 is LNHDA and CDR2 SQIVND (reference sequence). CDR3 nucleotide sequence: TGTGCCAGTAGCCTCCCCATAGTTGGCTACACCTTC. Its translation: CASSLPIVGYTF.

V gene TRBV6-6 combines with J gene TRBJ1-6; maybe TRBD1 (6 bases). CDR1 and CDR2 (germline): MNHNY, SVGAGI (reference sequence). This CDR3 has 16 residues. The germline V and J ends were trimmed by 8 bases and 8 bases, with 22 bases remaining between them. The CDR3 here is CASSWGGGPGDSPLHF. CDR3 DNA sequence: TGTGCCAGCTCCTGGGGGGGAGGGCCAGGGGATTCACCCCTCCACTTT.

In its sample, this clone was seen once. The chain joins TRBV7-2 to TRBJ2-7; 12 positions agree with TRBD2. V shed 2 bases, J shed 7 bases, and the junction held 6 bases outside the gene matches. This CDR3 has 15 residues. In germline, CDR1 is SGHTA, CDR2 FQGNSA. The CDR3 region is CASSLLAGGPWEQYF. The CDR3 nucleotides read TGTGCCAGCAGCTTACTAGCGGGGGGGCCATGGGAGCAGTACTTC.

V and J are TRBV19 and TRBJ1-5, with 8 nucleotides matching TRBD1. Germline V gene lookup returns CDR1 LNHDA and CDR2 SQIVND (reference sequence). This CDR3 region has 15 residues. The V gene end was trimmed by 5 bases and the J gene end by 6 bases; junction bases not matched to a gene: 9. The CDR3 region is CASSPTGVRGQPQHF. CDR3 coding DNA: TGTGCCAGTAGTCCGACAGGGGTGCGGGGTCAGCCCCAGCATTTT. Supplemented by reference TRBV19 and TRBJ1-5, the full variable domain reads DGGITQSPKYLFRKEGQNVTLSCEQNLNHDAMYWYRQDPGQGLRLIYYSQIVNDFQKGDIAEGYSVSREKKESFPLTVTSAQKNPTAFYLCASSPTGVRGQPQHFGDGTRLSIL.

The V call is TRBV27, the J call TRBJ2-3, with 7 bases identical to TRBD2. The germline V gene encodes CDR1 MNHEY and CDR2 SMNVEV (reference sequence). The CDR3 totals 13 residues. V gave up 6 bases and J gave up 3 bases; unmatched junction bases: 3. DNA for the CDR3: TGTGCCAGCAGGTACGGGGGGACAGATACGCAGTATTTT. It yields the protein CASRYGGTDTQYF.

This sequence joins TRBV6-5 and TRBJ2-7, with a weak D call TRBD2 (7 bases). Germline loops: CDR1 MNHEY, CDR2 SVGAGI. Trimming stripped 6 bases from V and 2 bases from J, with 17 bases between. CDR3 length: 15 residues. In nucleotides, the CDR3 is TGTGCCAGCAGCGCCGTAACGGGGGGCCCCTACGAGCAGTACTTC. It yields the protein CASSAVTGGPYEQYF.

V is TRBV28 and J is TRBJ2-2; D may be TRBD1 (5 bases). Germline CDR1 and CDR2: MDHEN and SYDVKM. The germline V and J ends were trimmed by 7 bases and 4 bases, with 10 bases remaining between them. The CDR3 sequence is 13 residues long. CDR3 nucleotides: TGTGCCAGCATCTTGACAGTCACCGGGGAGCTGTTTTTT. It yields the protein CASILTVTGELFF.

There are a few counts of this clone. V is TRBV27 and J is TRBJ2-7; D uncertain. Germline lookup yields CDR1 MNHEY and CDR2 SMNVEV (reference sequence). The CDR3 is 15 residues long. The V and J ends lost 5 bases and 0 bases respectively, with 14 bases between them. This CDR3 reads CASSVSLLSSYEQYF. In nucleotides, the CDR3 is TGTGCCAGCAGTGTTTCACTTCTTAGCTCCTACGAGCAGTACTTC.

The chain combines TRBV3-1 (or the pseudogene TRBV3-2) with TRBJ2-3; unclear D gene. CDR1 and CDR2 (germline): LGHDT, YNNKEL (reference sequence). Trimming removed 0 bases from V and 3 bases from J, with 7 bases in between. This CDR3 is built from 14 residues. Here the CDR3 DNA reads TGTGCCAGCAGCCAAGAGTGGAGAACAGATACGCAGTATTTT. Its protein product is CASSQEWRTDTQYF.

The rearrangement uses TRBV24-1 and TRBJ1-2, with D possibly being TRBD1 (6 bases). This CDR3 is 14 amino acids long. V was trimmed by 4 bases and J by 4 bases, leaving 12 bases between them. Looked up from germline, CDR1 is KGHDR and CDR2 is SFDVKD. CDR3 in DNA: TGTGCCACCAGTGAGTCTACAGGGATCTATGGCTACACCTTC. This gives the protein CATSESTGIYGYTF.

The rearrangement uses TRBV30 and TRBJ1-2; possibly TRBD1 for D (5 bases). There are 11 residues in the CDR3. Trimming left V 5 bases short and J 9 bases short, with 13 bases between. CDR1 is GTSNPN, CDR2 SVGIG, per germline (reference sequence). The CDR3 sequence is CAWAREGSYTF. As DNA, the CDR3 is TGTGCCTGGGCCCGGGAGGGGAGCTACACCTTC.

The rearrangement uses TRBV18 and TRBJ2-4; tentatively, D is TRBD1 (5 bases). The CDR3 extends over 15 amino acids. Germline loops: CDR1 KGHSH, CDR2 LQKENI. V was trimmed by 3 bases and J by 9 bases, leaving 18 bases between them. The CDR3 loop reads CASSPVGRATGIQYF. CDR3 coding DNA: TGTGCCAGCTCACCGGTTGGCAGGGCGACGGGCATTCAGTACTTC.

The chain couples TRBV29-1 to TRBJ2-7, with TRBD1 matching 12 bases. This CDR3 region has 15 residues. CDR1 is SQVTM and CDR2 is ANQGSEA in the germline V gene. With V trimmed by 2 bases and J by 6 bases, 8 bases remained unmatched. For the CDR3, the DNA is TGCAGCGTTGAACTTAGGGGACAGGGGGCTAGCGAGCAGTACTTC. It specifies CSVELRGQGASEQYF.

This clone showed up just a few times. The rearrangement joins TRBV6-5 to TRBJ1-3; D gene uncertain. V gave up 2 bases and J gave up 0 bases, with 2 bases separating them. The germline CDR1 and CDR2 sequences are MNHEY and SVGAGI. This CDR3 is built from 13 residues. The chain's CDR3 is CASSYLSGNTIYF. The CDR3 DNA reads TGTGCCAGCAGTTACCTCTCTGGAAACACCATATATTTT.

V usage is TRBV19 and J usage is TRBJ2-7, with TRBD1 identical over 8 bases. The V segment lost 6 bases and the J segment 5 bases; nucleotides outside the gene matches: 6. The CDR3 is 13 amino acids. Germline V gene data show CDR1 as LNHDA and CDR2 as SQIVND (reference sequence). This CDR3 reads CASRGTGTNEQYF. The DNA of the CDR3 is TGTGCCAGTAGAGGGACAGGAACCAACGAGCAGTACTTC.

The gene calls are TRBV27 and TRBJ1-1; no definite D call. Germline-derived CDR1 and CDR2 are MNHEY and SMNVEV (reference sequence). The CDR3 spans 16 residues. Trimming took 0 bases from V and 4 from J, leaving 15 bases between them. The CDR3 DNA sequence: TGTGCCAGCAGTTTATCTCGAGCTCCAAGTGGCACTGAAGCTTTCTTT. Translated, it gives CASSLSRAPSGTEAFF.

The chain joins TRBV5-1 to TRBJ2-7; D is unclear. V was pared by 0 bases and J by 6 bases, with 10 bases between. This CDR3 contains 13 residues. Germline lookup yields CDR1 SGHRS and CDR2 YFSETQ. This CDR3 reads CASSLATPSEQYF. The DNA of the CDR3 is TGCGCCAGCAGCTTGGCTACGCCTTCCGAGCAGTACTTC.

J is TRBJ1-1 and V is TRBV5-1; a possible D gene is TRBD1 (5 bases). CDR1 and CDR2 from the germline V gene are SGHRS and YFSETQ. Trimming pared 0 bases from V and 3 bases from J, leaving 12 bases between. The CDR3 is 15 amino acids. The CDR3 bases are TGCGCCAGCAGCTTGGCAGGGCCGGGGGACACTGAAGCTTTCTTT. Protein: CASSLAGPGDTEAFF.